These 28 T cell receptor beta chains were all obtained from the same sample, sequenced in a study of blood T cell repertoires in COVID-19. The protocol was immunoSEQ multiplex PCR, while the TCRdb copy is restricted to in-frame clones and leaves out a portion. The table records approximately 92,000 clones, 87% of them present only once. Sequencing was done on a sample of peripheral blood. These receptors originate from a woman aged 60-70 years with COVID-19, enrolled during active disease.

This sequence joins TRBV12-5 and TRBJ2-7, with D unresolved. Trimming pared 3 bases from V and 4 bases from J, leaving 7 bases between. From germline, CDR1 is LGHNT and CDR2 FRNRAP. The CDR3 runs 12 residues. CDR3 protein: CASGFSRYEQYF. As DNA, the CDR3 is TGTGCTAGTGGTTTTAGTCGGTACGAGCAGTACTTC.

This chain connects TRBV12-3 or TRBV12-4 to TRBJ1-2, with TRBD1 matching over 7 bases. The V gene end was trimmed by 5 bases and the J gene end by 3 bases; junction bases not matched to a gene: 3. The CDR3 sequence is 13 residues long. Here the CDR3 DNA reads TGTGCCAGCAGTCCTGACAGGGACTATGGCTACACCTTC. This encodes CASSPDRDYGYTF.

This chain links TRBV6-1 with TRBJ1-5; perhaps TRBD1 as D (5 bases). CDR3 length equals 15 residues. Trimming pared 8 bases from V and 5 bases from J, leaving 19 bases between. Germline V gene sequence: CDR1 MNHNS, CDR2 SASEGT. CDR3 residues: CASGARLVTHQPQHF. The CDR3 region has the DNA TGTGCCAGCGGGGCGAGGTTAGTAACCCATCAGCCCCAGCATTTT.

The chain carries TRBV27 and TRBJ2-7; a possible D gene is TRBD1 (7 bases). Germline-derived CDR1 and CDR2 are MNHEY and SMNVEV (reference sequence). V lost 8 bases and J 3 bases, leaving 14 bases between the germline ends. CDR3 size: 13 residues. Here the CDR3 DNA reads TGTGCCAGCGGGCGGGACAGAGACTACGAGCAGTACTTC. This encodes CASGRDRDYEQYF.

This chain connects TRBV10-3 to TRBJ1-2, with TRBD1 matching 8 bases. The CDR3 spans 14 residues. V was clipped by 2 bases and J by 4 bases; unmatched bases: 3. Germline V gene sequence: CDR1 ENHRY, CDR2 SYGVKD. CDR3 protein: CAISEQGASYGYTF. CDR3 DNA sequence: TGTGCCATCAGTGAGCAGGGGGCGAGCTATGGCTACACCTTC.

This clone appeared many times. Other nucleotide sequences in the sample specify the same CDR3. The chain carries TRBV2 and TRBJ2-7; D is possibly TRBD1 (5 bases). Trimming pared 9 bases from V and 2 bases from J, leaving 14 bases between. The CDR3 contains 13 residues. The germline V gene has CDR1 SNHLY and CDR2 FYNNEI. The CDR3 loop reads CASSWIGAYEQYF. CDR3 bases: TGTGCCAGTTCGTGGATAGGGGCCTACGAGCAGTACTTC.

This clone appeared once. The CDR3 nucleotides are TGTGCCAGCAGCTTAGCGGCTCTAGCGGGGGGTTCCACAGATACGCAGTATTTT. It is translated as CASSLAALAGGSTDTQYF. This chain connects TRBV7-8 to TRBJ2-3, with TRBD2 matching 11 bases. Germline CDR1 reads SGHVS; CDR2 reads FQNEAQ. The CDR3 runs to 18 residues. With V trimmed by 0 bases and J by 2 bases, 7 bases remained unmatched.

The CDR3 nucleotides are TGTGCCAGCAGCTTAGCGGACAGCTACGAGCAGTACTTC. It is translated as CASSLADSYEQYF. The chain uses TRBV7-9 and TRBJ2-7, with a tentative D call TRBD1 (6 bases). This CDR3 has 13 amino acids. CDR1 and CDR2 (germline): SEHNR, FQNEAQ (reference sequence). The V gene lost 0 bases and the J gene lost 3 bases, with 6 bases spanning the gap.

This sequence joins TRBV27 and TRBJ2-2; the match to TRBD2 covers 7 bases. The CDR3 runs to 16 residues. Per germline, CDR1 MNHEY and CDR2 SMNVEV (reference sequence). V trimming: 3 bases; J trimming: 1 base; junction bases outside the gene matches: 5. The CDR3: CASSLSGGLNTGELFF. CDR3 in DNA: TGTGCCAGCAGTTTGTCGGGGGGTCTGAACACCGGGGAGCTGTTTTTT.

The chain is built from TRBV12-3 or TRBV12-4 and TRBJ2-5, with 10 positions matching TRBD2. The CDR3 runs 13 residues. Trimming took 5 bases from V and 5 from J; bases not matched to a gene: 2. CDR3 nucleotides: TGTGCCAGCAGTGTTAGCGGGGGGGAGACCCAGTACTTC. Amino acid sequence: CASSVSGGETQYF.

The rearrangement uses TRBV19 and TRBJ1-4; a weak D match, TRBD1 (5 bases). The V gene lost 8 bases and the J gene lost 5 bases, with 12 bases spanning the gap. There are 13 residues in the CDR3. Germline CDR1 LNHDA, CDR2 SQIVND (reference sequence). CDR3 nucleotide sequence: TGTGCCAGTGAGGCGGGACCAAATGAAAAACTGTTTTTT. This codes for CASEAGPNEKLFF. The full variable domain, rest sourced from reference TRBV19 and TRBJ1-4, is DGGITQSPKYLFRKEGQNVTLSCEQNLNHDAMYWYRQDPGQGLRLIYYSQIVNDFQKGDIAEGYSVSREKKESFPLTVTSAQKNPTAFYLCASEAGPNEKLFFGSGTQLSVL.

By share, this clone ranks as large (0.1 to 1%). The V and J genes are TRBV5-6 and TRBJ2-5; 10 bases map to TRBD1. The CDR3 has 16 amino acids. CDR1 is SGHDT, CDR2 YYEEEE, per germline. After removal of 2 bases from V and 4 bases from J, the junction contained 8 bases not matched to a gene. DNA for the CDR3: TGTGCCAGCAGCTTACCCCCGGGACAGGGGACAGAGACCCAGTACTTC. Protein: CASSLPPGQGTETQYF.

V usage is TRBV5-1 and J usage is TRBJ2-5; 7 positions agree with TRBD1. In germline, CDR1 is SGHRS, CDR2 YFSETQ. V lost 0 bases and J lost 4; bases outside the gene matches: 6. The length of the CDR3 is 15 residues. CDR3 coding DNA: TGCGCCAGCAGCTTGGTTACAGGGGTTAGAGAGACCCAGTACTTC. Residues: CASSLVTGVRETQYF.

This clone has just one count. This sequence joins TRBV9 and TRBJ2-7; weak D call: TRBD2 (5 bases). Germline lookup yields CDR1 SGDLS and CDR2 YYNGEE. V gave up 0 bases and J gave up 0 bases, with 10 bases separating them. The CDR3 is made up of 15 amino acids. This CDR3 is CASSVAMGSSYEQYF. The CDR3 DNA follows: TGTGCCAGCAGCGTAGCCATGGGGAGCTCCTACGAGCAGTACTTC.

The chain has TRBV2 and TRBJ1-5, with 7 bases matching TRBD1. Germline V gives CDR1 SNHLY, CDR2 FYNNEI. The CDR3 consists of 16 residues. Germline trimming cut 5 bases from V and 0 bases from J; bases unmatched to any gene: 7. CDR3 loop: CASSKNRGYSNQPQHF. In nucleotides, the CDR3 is TGTGCCAGCAGTAAAAACAGGGGCTATAGCAATCAGCCCCAGCATTTT.

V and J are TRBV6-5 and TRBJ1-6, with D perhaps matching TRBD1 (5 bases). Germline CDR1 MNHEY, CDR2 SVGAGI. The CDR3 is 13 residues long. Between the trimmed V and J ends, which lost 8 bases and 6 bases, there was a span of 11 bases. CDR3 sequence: CASGRGSNSPLHF. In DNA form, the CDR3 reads TGTGCCAGCGGGCGGGGGAGTAATTCACCCCTCCACTTT.

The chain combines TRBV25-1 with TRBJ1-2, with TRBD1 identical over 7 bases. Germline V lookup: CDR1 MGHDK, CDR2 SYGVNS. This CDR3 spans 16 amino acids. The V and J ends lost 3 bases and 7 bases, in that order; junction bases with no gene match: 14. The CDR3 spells CASSDSDRDRIIGYTF. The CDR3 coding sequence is TGTGCCAGCAGTGATTCTGACCGGGACAGAATCATTGGCTACACCTTC.

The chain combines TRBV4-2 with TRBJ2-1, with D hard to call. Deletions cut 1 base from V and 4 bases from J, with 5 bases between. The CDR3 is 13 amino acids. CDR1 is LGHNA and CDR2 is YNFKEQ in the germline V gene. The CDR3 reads CASSQGAYNEQFF. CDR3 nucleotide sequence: TGTGCCAGCAGCCAAGGGGCGTACAATGAGCAGTTCTTC.

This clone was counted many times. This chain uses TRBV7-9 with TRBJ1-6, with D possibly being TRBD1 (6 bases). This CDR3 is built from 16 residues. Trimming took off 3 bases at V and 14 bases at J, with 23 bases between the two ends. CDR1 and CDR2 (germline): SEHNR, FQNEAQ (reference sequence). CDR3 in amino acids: CASSFTGTLYNSALHF. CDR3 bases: TGTGCCAGCAGCTTCACCGGGACACTCTATAATTCGGCCCTCCACTTT.

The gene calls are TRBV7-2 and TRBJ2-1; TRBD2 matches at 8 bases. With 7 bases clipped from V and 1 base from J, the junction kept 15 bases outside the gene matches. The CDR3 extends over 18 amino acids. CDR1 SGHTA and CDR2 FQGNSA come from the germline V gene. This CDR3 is CASTHPGGLSISYNEQFF. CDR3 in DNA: TGTGCCAGCACCCACCCGGGGGGGCTATCTATATCCTACAATGAGCAGTTCTTC.

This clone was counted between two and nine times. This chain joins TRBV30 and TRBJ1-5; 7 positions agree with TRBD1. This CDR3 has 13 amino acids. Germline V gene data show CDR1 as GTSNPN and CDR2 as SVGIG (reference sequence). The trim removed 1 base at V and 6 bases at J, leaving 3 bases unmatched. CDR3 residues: CAWSATGIQPQHF. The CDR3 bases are TGTGCCTGGAGTGCGACAGGGATTCAGCCCCAGCATTTT.

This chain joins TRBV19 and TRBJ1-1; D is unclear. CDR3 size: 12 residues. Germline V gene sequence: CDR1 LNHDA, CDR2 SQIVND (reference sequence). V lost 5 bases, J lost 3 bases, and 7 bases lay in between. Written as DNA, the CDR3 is TGTGCCAGTAGTGAGGTGGACACTGAAGCTTTCTTT. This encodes CASSEVDTEAFF.

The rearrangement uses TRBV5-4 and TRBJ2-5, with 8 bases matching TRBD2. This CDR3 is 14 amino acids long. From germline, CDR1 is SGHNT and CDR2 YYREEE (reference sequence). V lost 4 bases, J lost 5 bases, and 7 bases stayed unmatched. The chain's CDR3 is CASSRGPGGETQYF. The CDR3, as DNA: TGTGCCAGCAGCCGCGGTCCGGGGGGGGAGACCCAGTACTTC.

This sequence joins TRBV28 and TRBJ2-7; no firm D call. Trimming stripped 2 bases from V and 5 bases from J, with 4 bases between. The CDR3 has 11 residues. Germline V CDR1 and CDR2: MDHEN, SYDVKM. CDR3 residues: CASSLVDEQYF. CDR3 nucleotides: TGTGCCAGCAGTTTAGTCGACGAGCAGTACTTC.

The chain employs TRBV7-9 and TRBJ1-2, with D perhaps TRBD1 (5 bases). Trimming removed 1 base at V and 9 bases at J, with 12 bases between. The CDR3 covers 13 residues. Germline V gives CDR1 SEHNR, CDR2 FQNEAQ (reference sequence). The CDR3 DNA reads TGTGCCAGCAGCTTAGTAGGGAAGGACAGCTACACCTTC. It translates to CASSLVGKDSYTF.

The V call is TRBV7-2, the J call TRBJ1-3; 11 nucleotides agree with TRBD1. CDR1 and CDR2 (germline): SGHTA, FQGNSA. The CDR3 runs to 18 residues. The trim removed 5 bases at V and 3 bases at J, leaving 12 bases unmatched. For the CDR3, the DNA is TGTGCCAGCAGCCCACCCGGGACAGGGGGTAATGGTGGAAACACCATATATTTT. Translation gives CASSPPGTGGNGGNTIYF.

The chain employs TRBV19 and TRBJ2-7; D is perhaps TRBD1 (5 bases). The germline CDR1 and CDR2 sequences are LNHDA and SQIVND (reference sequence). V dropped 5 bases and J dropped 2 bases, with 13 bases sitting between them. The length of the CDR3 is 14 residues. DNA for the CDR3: TGTGCCAGTAGTGTAAAGGACATTACCTACGAGCAGTACTTC. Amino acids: CASSVKDITYEQYF.

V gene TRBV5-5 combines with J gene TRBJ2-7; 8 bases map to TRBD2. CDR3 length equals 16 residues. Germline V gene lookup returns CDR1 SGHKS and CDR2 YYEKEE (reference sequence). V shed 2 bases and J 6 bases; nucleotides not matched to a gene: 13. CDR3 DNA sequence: TGTGCCAGCAGCTTACGGGAGGGAGGAGGTTTCTTCGAGCAGTACTTC. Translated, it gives CASSLREGGGFFEQYF.